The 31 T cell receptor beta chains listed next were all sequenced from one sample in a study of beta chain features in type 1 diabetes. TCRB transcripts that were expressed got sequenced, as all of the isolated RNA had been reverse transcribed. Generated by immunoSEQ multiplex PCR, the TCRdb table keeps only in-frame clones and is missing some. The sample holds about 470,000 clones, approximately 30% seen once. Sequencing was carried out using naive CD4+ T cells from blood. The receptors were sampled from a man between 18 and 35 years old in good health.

The CDR3, as DNA: TGTGCCAGCAGCTTAGGGAGACAGCGACTCCAAGAGACCCAGTACTTC. It encodes CASSLGRQRLQETQYF. This chain connects TRBV7-2 to TRBJ2-5; a possible D gene is TRBD1 (5 bases). CDR1 and CDR2 (germline): SGHTA, FQGNSA. V lost 1 base and J lost 1, with 13 bases in between. CDR3 length equals 16 residues.

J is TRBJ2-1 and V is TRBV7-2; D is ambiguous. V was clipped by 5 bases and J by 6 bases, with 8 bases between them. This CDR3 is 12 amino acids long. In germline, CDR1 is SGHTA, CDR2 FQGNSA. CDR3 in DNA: TGTGCCAGCAGCCCCACCGCCAATGAGCAGTTCTTC. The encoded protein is CASSPTANEQFF.

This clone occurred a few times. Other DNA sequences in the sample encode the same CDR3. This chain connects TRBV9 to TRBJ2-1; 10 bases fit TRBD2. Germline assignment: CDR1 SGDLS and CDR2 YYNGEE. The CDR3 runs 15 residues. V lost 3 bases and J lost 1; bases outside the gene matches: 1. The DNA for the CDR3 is TGTGCCAGCAGCGGGACTAGCGGTTCCTACAATGAGCAGTTCTTC. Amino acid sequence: CASSGTSGSYNEQFF.

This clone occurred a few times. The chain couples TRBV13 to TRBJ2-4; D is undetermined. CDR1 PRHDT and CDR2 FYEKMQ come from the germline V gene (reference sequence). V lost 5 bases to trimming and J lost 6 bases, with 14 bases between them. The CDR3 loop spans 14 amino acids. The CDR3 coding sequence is TGTGCCAGCAGCCTTATACGGACGGGAAACATTCAGTACTTC. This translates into CASSLIRTGNIQYF.

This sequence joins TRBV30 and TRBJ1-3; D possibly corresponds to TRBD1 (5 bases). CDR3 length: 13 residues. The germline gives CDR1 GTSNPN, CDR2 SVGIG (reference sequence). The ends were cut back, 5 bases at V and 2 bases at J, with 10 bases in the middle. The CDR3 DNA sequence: TGTGCCTGGCTCCCGGGGGCTGGAAACACCATATATTTT. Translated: CAWLPGAGNTIYF.

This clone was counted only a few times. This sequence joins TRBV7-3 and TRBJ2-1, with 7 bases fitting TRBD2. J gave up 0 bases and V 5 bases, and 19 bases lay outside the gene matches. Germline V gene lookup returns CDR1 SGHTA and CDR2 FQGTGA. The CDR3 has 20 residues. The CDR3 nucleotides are TGTGCCAGCAGCCCGATCGCCCACGTTAACACGGGAGGCTCCTACAATGAGCAGTTCTTC. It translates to CASSPIAHVNTGGSYNEQFF.

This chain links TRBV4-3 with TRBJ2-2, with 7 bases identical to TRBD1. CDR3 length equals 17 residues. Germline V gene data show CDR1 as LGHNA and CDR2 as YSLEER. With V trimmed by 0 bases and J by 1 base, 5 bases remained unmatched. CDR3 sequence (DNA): TGCGCCAGCAGCCAAGATCATTACAGGGGGAACACCGGGGAGCTGTTTTTT. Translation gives CASSQDHYRGNTGELFF.

Here the CDR3 reads CASSLSFLAYEQYF. The CDR3 DNA reads TGTGCCAGCAGTTTATCGTTCCTAGCGTACGAGCAGTACTTC. The rearrangement links TRBV27 to TRBJ2-7; the D gene is possibly TRBD2 (6 bases). This CDR3 contains 14 residues. The V end lost 0 bases, the J end lost 4 bases, and 10 bases lay between the germline ends. The V gene's germline CDR1 is MNHEY and CDR2 SMNVEV (reference sequence).

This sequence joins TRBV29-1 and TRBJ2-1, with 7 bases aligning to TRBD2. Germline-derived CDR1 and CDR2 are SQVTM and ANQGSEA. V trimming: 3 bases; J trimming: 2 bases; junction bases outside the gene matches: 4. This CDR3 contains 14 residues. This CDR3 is CSVEGLAAYNEQFF. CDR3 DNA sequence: TGCAGCGTTGAGGGGCTAGCGGCCTACAATGAGCAGTTCTTC.

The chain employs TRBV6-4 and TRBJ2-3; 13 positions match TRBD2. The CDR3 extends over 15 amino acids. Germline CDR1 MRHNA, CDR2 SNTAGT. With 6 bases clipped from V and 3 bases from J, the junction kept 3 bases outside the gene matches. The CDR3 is CASRRLAGGTDTQYF. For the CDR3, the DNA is TGTGCCAGCAGAAGACTAGCGGGAGGAACAGATACGCAGTATTTT.

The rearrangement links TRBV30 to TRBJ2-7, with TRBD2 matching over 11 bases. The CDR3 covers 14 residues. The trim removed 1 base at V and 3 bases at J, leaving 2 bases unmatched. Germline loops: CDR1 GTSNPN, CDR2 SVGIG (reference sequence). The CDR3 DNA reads TGTGCCTGGAGTGGGGGGACTAGCGGCTACGAGCAGTACTTC. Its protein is CAWSGGTSGYEQYF.

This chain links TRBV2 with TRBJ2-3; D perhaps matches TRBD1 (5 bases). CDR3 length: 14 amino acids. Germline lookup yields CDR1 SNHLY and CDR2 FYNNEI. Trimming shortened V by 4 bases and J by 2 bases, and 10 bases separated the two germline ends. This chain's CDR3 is CASSARQITDTQYF. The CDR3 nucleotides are TGTGCCAGCAGTGCCCGACAGATCACAGATACGCAGTATTTT. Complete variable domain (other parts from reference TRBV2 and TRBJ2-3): EPEVTQTPSHQVTQMGQEVILRCVPISNHLYFYWYRQILGQKVEFLVSFYNNEISEKSEIFDDQFSVERPDGSNFTLKIRSTKLEDSAMYFCASSARQITDTQYFGPGTRLTVL.

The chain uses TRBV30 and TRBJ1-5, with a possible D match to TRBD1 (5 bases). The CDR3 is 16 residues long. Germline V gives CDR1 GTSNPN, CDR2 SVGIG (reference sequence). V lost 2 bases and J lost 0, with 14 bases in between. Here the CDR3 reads CAWSRQGAVSNQPQHF. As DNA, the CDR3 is TGTGCCTGGAGTAGGCAGGGCGCCGTTAGCAATCAGCCCCAGCATTTT.

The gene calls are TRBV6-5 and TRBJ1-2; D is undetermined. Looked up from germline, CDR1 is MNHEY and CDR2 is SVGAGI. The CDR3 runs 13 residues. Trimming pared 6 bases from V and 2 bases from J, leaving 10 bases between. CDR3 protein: CASRLDANYGYTF. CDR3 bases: TGTGCCAGCAGACTTGACGCGAACTATGGCTACACCTTC.

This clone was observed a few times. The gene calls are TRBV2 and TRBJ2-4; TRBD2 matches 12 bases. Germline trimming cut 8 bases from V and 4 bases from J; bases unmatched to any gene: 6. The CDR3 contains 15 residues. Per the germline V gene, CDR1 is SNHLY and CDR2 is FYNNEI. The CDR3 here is CASFPGLAGKNIQYF. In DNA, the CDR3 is TGTGCCAGCTTCCCGGGACTAGCGGGTAAAAACATTCAGTACTTC.

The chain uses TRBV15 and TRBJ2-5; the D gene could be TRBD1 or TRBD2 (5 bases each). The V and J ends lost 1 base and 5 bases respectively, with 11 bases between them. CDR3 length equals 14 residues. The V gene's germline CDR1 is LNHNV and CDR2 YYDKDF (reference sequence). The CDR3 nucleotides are TGTGCCACCAGCAGAGTGGGGGAATGGGAGACCCAGTACTTC. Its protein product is CATSRVGEWETQYF.

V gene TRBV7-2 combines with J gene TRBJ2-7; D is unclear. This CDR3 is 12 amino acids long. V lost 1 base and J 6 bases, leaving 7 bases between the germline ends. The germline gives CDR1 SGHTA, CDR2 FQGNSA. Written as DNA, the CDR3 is TGTGCCAGCAGCTTAGAGGGTTCCGAGCAGTACTTC. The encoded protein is CASSLEGSEQYF.

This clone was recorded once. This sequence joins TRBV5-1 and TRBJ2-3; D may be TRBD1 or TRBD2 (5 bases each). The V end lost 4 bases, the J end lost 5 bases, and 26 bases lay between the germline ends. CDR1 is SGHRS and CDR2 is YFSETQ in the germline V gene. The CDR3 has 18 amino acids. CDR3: CASSLGPGPYLVGDTQYF. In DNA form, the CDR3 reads TGCGCCAGCAGCCTCGGGCCGGGACCGTATTTAGTGGGAGATACGCAGTATTTT.

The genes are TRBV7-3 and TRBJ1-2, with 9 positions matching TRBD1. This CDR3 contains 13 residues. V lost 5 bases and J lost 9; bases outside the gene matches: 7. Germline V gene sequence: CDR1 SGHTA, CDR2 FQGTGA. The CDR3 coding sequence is TGTGCCAGCAGCCCAGGGGACAGGGCACGCTACACCTTC. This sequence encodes CASSPGDRARYTF.

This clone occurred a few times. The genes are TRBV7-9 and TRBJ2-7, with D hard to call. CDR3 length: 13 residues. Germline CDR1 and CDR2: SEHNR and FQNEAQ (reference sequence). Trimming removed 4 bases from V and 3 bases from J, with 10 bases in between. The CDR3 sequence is CASSYQDGYEQYF. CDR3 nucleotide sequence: TGTGCCAGCAGCTACCAGGACGGCTACGAGCAGTACTTC.

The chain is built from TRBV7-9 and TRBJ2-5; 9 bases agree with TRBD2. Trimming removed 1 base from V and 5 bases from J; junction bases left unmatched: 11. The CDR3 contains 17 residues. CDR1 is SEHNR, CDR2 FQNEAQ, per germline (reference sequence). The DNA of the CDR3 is TGTGCCAGCAGCTTAGGGTTAATAGCGGGAGCAGAGGAGACCCAGTACTTC. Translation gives CASSLGLIAGAEETQYF.

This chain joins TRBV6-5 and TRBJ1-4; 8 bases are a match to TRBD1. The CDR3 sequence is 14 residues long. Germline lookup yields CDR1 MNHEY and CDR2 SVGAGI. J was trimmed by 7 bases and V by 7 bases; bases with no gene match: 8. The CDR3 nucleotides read TGTGCCAGCAAGCGACAGGGGAGTGGTGAAAAACTGTTTTTT. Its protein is CASKRQGSGEKLFF.

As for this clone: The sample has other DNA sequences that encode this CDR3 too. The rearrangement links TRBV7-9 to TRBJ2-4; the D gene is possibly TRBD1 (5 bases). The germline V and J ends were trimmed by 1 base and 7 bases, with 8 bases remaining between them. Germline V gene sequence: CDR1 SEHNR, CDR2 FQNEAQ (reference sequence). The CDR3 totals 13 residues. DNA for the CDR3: TGTGCCAGCAGCTTAGGCCAGGGCAACATTCAGTACTTC. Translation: CASSLGQGNIQYF.

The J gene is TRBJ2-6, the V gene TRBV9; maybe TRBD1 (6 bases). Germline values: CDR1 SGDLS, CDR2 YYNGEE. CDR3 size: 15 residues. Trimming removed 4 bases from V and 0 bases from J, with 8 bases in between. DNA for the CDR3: TGTGCCAGCAGCCTCAGGGGCTCTGGGGCCAACGTCCTGACTTTC. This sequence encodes CASSLRGSGANVLTF.

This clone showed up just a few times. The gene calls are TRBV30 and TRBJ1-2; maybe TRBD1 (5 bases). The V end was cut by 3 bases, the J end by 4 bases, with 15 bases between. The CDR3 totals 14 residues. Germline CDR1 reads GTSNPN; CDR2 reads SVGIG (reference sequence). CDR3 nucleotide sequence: TGTGCCTGGAGCGTCGGGCAGGGTGTCTATGGCTACACCTTC. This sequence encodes CAWSVGQGVYGYTF.

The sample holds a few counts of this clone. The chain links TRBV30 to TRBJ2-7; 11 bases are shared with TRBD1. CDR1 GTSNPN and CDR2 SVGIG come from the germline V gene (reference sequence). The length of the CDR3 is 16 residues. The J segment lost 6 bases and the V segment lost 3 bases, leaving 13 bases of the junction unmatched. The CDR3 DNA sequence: TGTGCCTGGAGAACCAAAGGGGGACAGGGGGTCGGCGAGCAGTACTTC. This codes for CAWRTKGGQGVGEQYF.

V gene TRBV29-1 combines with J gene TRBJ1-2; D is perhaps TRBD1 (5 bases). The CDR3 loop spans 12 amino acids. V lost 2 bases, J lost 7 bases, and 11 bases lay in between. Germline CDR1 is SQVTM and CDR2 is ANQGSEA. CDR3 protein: CSVEIDSSGYTF. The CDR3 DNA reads TGCAGCGTTGAAATCGACAGCTCTGGCTACACCTTC. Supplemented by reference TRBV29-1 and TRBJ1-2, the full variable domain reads SAVISQKPSRDICQRGTSLTIQCQVDSQVTMMFWYRQQPGQSLTLIATANQGSEATYESGFVIDKFPISRPNLTFSTLTVSNMSPEDSSIYLCSVEIDSSGYTFGSGTRLTVV.

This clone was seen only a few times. CDR3 protein: CAWTMGQGNYGYTF. CDR3 in DNA: TGTGCCTGGACGATGGGACAGGGCAACTATGGCTACACCTTC. The rearrangement links TRBV30 to TRBJ1-2, with 9 bases fitting TRBD1. CDR1 and CDR2 (germline): GTSNPN, SVGIG (reference sequence). The CDR3 is made up of 14 amino acids. Germline trimming cut 4 bases from V and 2 bases from J; bases unmatched to any gene: 5.

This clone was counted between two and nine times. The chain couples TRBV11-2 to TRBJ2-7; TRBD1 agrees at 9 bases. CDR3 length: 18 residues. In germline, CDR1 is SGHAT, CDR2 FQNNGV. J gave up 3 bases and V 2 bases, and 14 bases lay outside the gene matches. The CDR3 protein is CASSLLPSGGTGSYEQYF. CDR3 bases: TGTGCCAGCAGCTTACTCCCCTCGGGCGGGACAGGGAGCTACGAGCAGTACTTC.

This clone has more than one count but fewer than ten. CDR3 in DNA: TGTGCCAGCAGCTTATTAGCGGGAGGACGGTTCTTC. This encodes CASSLLAGGRFF. This chain links TRBV7-9 with TRBJ2-1, with TRBD2 matching 10 bases. Germline V CDR1 and CDR2: SEHNR, FQNEAQ (reference sequence). V lost 2 bases, J lost 15 bases, and 4 bases stayed unmatched. The CDR3 runs 12 residues.

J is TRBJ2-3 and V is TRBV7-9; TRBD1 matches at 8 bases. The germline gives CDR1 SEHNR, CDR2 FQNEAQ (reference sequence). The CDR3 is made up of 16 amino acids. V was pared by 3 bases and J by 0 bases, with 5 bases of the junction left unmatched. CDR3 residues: CASSFPRGQSTDTQYF. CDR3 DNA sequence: TGTGCCAGCAGCTTCCCCAGGGGGCAGAGCACAGATACGCAGTATTTT. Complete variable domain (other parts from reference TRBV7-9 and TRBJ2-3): DTGVSQNPRHKITKRGQNVTFRCDPISEHNRLYWYRQTLGQGPEFLTYFQNEAQLEKSRLLSDRFSAERPKGSFSTLEIQRTEQGDSAMYLCASSFPRGQSTDTQYFGPGTRLTVL.